A selection of T cell receptor beta chains follows, all from one sample in a study of T cell repertoires in cytomegalovirus infection. TCRdb re-analysed the reads in MiXCR, keeping a single row per CDR3 protein. The sample records about 300,000 distinct CDR3 sequences, roughly a tenth being singletons. Sequences were obtained from PBMCs. The receptors derive from a human donor in good health (CMV status not recorded). Some clones in this sample may be carry-over from other donors' samples. Both conserved end residues are trimmed from each CDR3.

ASSPTPSQGYT,TRBV6-1
SVASGATNEKLF,TRBV29-1
ASSSKWGMRDTQY,TRBV7-6
ASLSGGYGDTQY,TRBV5-6
ASSLRAWTEAF,TRBV28
SARGTPRDFSYEQY,TRBV20-1
ASHGRDSFNQPQH,TRBV28
ASSLVAGGLETQY,TRBV7-9
ASSPGGHYGYT,TRBV6-1
ASKSGGTNTGELF,TRBV9
ASSRRTLEQF,TRBV6-6
ASRIQGPVGELF,TRBV28
ASTQWGKRNQPQH,TRBV28
ASSTRQGARETQH,TRBV28
ASSLSPGTGKGTQY,TRBV28
ASRDNNYGYT,TRBV5-4
ASSEWDEKLF,TRBV25-1
ASSFGTGRETQY,TRBV7-9
SVESGGLRGYT,TRBV29-1
ASRPIRGITDTQY,TRBV7-8
ASSLEGQGQPQH,TRBV7-2
ASSPRAGNTEAF,TRBV7-2
ASSLFLIKGAEAF,TRBV11-1
SARDPEGPRNQPQH,TRBV20-1
SAPTGGGTGELF,TRBV20-1
ASRDWSSYNEQF,TRBV25-1
ASTIPGQGGEKLF,TRBV28
ASSPGTGNGEKLF,TRBV18
ASSFSGGSIPETQY,TRBV7-2
ASSSMDRGETQY,TRBV7-6
SVVDNEQF,TRBV29-1
AISLERGAYGYT,TRBV10-3
SVEVEDLLAKNIQY,TRBV29-1
ASSLQPSNEKLF,TRBV5-1
ASSEALLKGEAF,TRBV2
SARGRRSSYEQY,TRBV20-1
ASSLGQTLNHGT,TRBV7-9
ASSQDEGRYRDRGPGELF,TRBV4-3
ATSGGPSNQPQH,TRBV10-3
ASSLGGKRTDTQY,TRBV5-5
ASSLQGGSRYNEQF,TRBV28
SAREAGQGAYNEQF,TRBV20-1
ASSPLAGGPGANVLT,TRBV18
ASSESLAGGSTDTQY,TRBV10-2
SARTGRVETQY,TRBV20-1
SADRDRGGGGYT,TRBV20-1
ASSIRGRGLTGELF,TRBV19
SASGTAARGANVLT,TRBV20-1
ASSQETANSPLH,TRBV14
ASSLVGLNTEAF,TRBV11-2
SVDGYT,TRBV29-1
ATLSGTGVATGELF,TRBV28
SASRDRPSGVYNEQF,TRBV20-1